This is a list of T cell receptor beta chains from one sample in a study of radiation and T cells in renal cell carcinoma. Libraries were prepared by immunoSEQ multiplex PCR; TCRdb keeps only in-frame clonotypes and omits some of them. The sample shows 97,000 or so clones, approximately 82% of them seen only once. The specimen was blood, collected from a patient whose treatment included radiotherapy and nephrectomy. Source of these receptors: a man in his sixties with renal cell carcinoma. Both conserved end residues are part of each CDR3. D genes are given only for firm matches. Size is stated for part of the rows, as once, few or many counts, or as a class when the clone is expanded.

v_gene,d_gene,j_gene,abundance,CDR3aa,CDR3nt
TRBV7-9,TRBD2,TRBJ2-1,-,CASSLAIPRGRDHNEQFF,TGTGCCAGCAGCTTAGCCATCCCTCGGGGGAGGGACCACAATGAGCAGTTCTTC
TRBV27,-,TRBJ1-5,few,CASSGGAGQPQHF,TGTGCCAGCTCCGGGGGCGCGGGTCAGCCCCAGCATTTT
TRBV27,TRBD2,TRBJ2-1,many,CASTSGGRNEQFF,TGTGCCAGCACTAGCGGAGGCCGGAATGAGCAGTTCTTC
TRBV5-1,TRBD1,TRBJ2-3,-,CASSLGRTGESDTQYF,TGCGCCAGCAGCTTGGGGCGGACAGGAGAGTCTGATACGCAGTATTTT
TRBV7-9,-,TRBJ1-2,few,CASSLVGEKNGYTF,TGTGCCAGCAGCTTAGTAGGGGAGAAAAATGGCTACACCTTC
TRBV10-3,-,TRBJ1-3,-,CAISEGNTIYF,TGTGCCATCAGTGAGGGGAACACCATATATTTT
TRBV4-1,-,TRBJ2-1,-,CASSVHNEQFF,TGCGCCAGCAGCGTGCACAATGAGCAGTTCTTC
TRBV7-7,-,TRBJ2-5,-,CASSLGQGKQTQYF,TGTGCCAGCAGCTTAGGCCAGGGAAAGCAGACCCAGTACTTC
TRBV19,TRBD2,TRBJ2-7,once,CASSHFTSGGSYEQYF,TGTGCCAGTAGCCACTTCACTAGCGGGGGTTCCTACGAGCAGTACTTC
TRBV28,TRBD1,TRBJ1-1,-,CASSPLTGTNTEAFF,TGTGCCAGCAGTCCCTTGACAGGGACTAACACTGAAGCTTTCTTT
TRBV4-2,-,TRBJ2-7,-,CASSQAQLYEQYF,TGTGCCAGCAGCCAAGCACAGCTCTACGAGCAGTACTTC
TRBV5-5,-,TRBJ2-3,-,CASSLAPGGDTQYF,TGTGCCAGCAGCTTGGCCCCTGGGGGAGATACGCAGTATTTT
TRBV28,-,TRBJ1-4,-,CASRPSGGRGEKLFF,TGTGCCAGCAGGCCCAGTGGGGGTAGGGGTGAAAAACTGTTTTTT
TRBV9,-,TRBJ2-1,-,CASSVVGSAGINEQFF,TGTGCCAGCAGCGTAGTGGGATCAGCCGGGATCAATGAGCAGTTCTTC
TRBV5-1,-,TRBJ2-7,-,CASSLTPGVYEQYF,TGCGCCAGCAGCTTGACCCCAGGGGTCTACGAGCAGTACTTC
TRBV29-1,TRBD1,TRBJ1-1,few,CSGSQGAVNTEAFF,TGCAGCGGGAGCCAGGGGGCGGTGAACACTGAAGCTTTCTTT
TRBV19,TRBD1,TRBJ1-4,-,CATNFRTGRGGATNEKLFF,TGTGCCACAAACTTCCGGACAGGGAGAGGGGGTGCAACTAATGAAAAACTGTTTTTT
TRBV29-1,TRBD1,TRBJ2-7,once,CSARTGGEDEQYF,TGCAGCGCCCGGACAGGGGGCGAAGACGAGCAGTACTTC
TRBV2,-,TRBJ2-7,-,CASSEGHSSYEQYF,TGTGCCAGCAGTGAGGGACATAGCTCCTACGAGCAGTACTTC
TRBV5-1,TRBD2,TRBJ2-7,-,CASRQLAGGEQYF,TGCGCCAGCAGGCAGCTAGCGGGGGGCGAGCAGTACTTC
TRBV25-1,-,TRBJ2-7,-,CASSEGTLYEQYF,TGTGCCAGCAGTGAGGGGACTCTCTACGAGCAGTACTTC
TRBV30,TRBD1,TRBJ1-2,-,CASSQGGYGYTF,TGTGCCTCTTCCCAGGGGGGGTATGGCTACACCTTC
TRBV19,TRBD2,TRBJ2-5,-,CASSTQRESETQYF,TGTGCCAGTAGTACCCAGCGGGAGTCGGAGACCCAGTACTTC
TRBV7-2,TRBD1,TRBJ1-5,-,CASSLEGTVTNQPQHF,TGTGCCAGCAGCTTAGAAGGGACAGTCACCAATCAGCCCCAGCATTTT
TRBV7-9,TRBD1,TRBJ1-2,many,CASSLPGQDGYTF,TGTGCCAGCAGCTTACCCGGACAGGATGGCTACACCTTC
TRBV11-3,TRBD2,TRBJ2-5,-,CASSLSGLAGETQYF,TGTGCCAGCAGCTTATCTGGACTAGCGGGAGAGACCCAGTACTTC
TRBV27,-,TRBJ2-2,-,CASSRTTGELFF,TGTGCCAGCAGTCGGACGACCGGGGAGCTGTTTTTT
TRBV7-9,-,TRBJ2-7,once,CASSQLSYEQYF,TGTGCCAGCAGCCAACTTTCCTACGAGCAGTACTTC
TRBV7-2,TRBD2,TRBJ2-7,many,CASSLSAGWSYEQYF,TGTGCCAGCAGCCTATCAGCGGGATGGTCCTACGAGCAGTACTTC
TRBV5-1,TRBD1,TRBJ2-1,-,CASSREGGRGEQFF,TGCGCCAGCAGCCGGGAAGGGGGCCGGGGTGAGCAGTTCTTC
TRBV10-1,-,TRBJ2-7,-,CASSTSQYTDEQYF,TGCGCCAGCAGTACATCTCAGTACACTGACGAGCAGTACTTC
TRBV30,-,TRBJ2-7,-,CAWSGGSYYEQYF,TGTGCCTGGAGTGGAGGATCCTACTACGAGCAGTACTTC
TRBV9,-,TRBJ1-1,few,CASSVVRAEAFF,TGTGCCAGCAGCGTAGTCCGGGCTGAAGCTTTCTTT
TRBV27,TRBD1,TRBJ2-3,-,CASGQGPTDTQYF,TGTGCCAGCGGACAGGGGCCTACAGATACGCAGTATTTT
TRBV19,-,TRBJ2-1,-,CASSRDLLGTQLDNEQFF,TGTGCCAGTAGTCGTGACTTACTCGGGACGCAGCTTGACAATGAGCAGTTCTTC
TRBV19,-,TRBJ1-3,-,CASSNPGLPGPTGNTIYF,TGTGCCAGTTCGAACCCGGGACTGCCTGGCCCTACTGGAAACACCATATATTTT
TRBV11-2,TRBD2,TRBJ2-2,-,CASTLFPGLAGKGGELFF,TGTGCCAGCACCCTATTCCCGGGACTAGCGGGAAAGGGCGGGGAGCTGTTTTTT
TRBV12-2,-,TRBJ1-2,-,CASRLAGFPNYGYTF,TGTGCAAGTCGCTTAGCGGGATTTCCTAACTATGGCTACACCTTC
TRBV6-1,TRBD1,TRBJ1-5,-,CASDEAGGGGQPQHF,TGTGCCAGCGACGAAGCAGGGGGCGGCGGTCAGCCCCAGCATTTT